The present T cell receptor beta chain was sequenced within a study of human T cells and chemical hapten exposure. Study-level background: Among samples, TCR yields varied mainly because of small differences in pooled library volume.

The study's findings and limits: Unchanged with DPC sensitization were TCRs above 1 in 1000 frequency.

Someone pulled total RNA out of unfractionated whole blood. Looked up from germline, CDR1 is MNHEY and CDR2 is SMNVEV (reference sequence). Trimming took off 5 bases at V and 8 bases at J, with 12 bases between the two ends. This CDR3 spans 12 amino acids. The library attached unique molecular identifiers to individual cDNA molecules. TCRdb reprocessed the 5' RACE reads with MiXCR, giving one entry per CDR3 protein. The table shows about 110,000 distinct CDR3 sequences, with approximately 19% occurring only once. The sample holds a few counts of this clonotype. Its antigen is not identified. The rearrangement joins TRBV27 to TRBJ1-1; tentative D call: TRBD1 (5 bases). This TCR derives from a human donor in good health. CDR3 sequence reads: CASSPPAGEAFF. The CDR3 nucleotides are TGTGCCAGCAGTCCCCCGGCAGGGGAAGCTTTCTTT.